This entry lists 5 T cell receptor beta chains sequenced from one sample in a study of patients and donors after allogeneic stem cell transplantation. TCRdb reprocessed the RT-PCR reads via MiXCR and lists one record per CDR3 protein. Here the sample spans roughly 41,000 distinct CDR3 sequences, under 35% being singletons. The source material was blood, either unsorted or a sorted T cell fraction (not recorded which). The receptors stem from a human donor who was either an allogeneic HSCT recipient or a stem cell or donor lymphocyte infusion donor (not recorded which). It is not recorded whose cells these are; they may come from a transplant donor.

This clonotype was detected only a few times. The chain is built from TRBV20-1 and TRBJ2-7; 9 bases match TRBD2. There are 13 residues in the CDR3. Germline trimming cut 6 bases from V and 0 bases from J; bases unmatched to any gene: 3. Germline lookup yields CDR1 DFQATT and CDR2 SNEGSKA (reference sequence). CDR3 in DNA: TGCAGTGCCTATAGCGGGAGCTCCTACGAGCAGTACTTC. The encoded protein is CSAYSGSSYEQYF.

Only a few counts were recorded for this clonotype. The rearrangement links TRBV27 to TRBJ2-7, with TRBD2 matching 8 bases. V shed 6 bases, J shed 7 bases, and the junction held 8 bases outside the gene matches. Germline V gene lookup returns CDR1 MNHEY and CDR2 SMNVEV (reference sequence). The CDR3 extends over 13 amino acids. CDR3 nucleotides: TGTGCCAGCAGCAAGAGCGGGAGAGGTGAGCAGTACTTC. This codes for CASSKSGRGEQYF.

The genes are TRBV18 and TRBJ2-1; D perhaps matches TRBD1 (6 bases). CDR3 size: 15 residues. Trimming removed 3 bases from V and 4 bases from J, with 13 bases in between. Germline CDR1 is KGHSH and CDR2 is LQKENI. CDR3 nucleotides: TGTGCCAGCTCACCGAGGTCAGGGGCTTACAATGAGCAGTTCTTC. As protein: CASSPRSGAYNEQFF. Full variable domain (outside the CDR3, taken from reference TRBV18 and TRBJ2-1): NAGVMQNPRHLVRRRGQEARLRCSPMKGHSHVYWYRQLPEEGLKFMVYLQKENIIDESGMPKERFSAEFPKEGPSILRIQQVVRGDSAAYFCASSPRSGAYNEQFFGPGTRLTVL.

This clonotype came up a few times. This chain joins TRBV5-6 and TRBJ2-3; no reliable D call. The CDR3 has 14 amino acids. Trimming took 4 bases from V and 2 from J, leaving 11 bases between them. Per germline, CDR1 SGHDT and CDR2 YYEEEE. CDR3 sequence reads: CASSRSRDTDTQYF. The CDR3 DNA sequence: TGTGCCAGCAGCCGTAGCCGAGACACAGATACGCAGTATTTT.

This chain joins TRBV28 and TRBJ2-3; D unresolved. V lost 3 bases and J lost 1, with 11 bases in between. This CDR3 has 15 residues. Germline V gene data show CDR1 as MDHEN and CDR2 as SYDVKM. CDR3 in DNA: TGTGCCAGCAGTTTTGTGCTCTATGGCACAGATACGCAGTATTTT. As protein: CASSFVLYGTDTQYF.